This entry concerns a single T cell receptor (beta chain). The antigen is not known. This sample was included in a study of OX40 agonist ivuxolimab in advanced cancers. Study findings and constraints: CD8+ T cells (on average) carried more expanded clones than CD4+ T cells.

CDR1 is SNHLY and CDR2 is FYNNEI in the germline V gene. V was trimmed by 7 bases and J by 11 bases, leaving 9 bases between them. CDR3 length equals 11 residues. Only in-frame clones appear in the TCRdb table, and some are missing; sequencing was by immunoSEQ multiplex PCR. The sample holds more than 95,000 clones; roughly 92% are singletons and the top ten take 0.81%. Source: CD4+ or CD8+ T cells sorted from blood, taken in a trial of the OX40 agonist ivuxolimab. V usage is TRBV2 and J usage is TRBJ1-6; no firm D call. The sequence was obtained from an adult with an advanced solid tumor such as melanoma, head and neck, liver or kidney cancer. The CDR3 nucleotides read TGTGCCAGCACCGACCGGACACCCCTCCACTTT. It translates to CASTDRTPLHF.